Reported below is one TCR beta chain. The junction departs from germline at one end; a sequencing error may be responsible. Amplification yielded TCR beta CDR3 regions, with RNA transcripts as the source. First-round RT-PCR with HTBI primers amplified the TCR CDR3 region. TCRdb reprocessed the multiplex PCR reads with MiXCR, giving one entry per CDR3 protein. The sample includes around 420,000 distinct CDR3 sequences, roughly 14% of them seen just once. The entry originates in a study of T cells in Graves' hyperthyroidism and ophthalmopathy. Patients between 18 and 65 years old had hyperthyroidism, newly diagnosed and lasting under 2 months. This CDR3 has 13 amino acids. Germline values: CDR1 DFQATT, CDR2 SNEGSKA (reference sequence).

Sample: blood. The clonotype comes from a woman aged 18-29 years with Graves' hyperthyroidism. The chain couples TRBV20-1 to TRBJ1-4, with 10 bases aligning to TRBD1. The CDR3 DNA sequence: TGCAGTGCTAGGACAGGGGGCAATGAAGAACTGTTTTTT. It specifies CSARTGGNEELFF.